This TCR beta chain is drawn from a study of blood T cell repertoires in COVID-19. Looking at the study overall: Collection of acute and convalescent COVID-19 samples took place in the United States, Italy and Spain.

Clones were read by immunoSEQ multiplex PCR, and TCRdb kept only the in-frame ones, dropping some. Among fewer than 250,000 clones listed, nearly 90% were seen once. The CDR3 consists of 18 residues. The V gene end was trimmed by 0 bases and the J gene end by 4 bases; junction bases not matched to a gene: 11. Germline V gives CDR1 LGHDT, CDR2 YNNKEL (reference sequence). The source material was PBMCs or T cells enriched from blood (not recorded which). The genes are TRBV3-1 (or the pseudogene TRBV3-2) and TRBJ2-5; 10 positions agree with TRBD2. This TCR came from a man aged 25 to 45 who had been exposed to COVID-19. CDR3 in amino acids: CASSQEAGLAGGLETQYF. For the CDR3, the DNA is TGTGCCAGCAGCCAAGAAGCAGGATTAGCGGGGGGCCTAGAGACCCAGTACTTC.